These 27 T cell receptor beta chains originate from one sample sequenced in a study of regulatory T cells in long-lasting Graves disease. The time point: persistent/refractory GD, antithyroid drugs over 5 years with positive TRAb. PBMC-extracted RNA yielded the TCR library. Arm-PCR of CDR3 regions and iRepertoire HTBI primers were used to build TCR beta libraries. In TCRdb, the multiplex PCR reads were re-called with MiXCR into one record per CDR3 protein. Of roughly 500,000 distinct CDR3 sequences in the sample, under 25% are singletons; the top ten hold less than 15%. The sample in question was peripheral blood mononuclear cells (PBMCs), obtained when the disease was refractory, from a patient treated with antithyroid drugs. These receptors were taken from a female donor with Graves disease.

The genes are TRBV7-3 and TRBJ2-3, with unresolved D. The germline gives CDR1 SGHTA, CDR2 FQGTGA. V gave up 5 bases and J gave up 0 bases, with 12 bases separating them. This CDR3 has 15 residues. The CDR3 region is CASSTSPSSTDTQYF. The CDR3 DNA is TGTGCCAGCAGCACCTCTCCGTCCAGCACAGATACGCAGTATTTT.

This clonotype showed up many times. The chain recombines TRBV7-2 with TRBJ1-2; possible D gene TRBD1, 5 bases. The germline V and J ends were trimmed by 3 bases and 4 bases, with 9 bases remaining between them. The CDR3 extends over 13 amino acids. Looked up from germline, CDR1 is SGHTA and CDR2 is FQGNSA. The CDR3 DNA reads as TGTGCCAGCAGCTTGACAGCGAGCTATGGCTACACCTTC. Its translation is CASSLTASYGYTF.

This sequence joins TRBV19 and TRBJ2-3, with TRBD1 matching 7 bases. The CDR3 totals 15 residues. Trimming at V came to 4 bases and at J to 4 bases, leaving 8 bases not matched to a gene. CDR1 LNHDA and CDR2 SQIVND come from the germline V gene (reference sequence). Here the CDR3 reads CASSTGQLSSDTQYF. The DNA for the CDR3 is TGTGCCAGTAGTACGGGACAGCTATCGTCAGATACGCAGTATTTT.

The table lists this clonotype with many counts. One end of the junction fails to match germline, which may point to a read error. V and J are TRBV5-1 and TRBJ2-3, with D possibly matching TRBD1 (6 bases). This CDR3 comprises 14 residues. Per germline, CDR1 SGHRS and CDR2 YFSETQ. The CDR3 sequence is CASSLGQSTDTQYF. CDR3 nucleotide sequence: TGTGCCAGCAGTCTCGGACAGAGCACAGATACGCAGTATTTT.

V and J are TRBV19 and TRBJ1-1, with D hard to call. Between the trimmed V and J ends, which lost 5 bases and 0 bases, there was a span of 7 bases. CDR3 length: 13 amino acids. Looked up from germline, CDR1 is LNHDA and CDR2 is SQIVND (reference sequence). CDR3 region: CASSDTMNTEAFF. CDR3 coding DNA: TGTGCCAGTAGTGACACGATGAACACTGAAGCTTTCTTT.

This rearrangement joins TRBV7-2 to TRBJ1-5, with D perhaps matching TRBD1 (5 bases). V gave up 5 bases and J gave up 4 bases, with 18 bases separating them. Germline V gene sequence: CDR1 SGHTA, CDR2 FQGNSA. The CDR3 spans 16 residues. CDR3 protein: CASSPRTSGGNQPQHF. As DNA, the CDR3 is TGTGCCAGCAGCCCTCGTACCTCCGGGGGGAATCAGCCCCAGCATTTT.

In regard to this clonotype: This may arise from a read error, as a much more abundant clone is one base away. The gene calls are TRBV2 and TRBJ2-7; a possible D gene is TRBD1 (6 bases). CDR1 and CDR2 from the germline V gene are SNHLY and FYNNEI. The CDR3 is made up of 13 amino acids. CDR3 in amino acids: CASRAQGSCEQYF. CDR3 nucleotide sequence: TGTGCCAGCAGAGCGCAGGGGTCCTGCGAGCAGTACTTC.

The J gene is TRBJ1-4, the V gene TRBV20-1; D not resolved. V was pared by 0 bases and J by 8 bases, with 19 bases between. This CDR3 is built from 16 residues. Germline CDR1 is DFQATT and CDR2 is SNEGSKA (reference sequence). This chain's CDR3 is CSARDRLRTRAEKLFF. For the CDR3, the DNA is TGCAGTGCTAGAGATCGGCTCCGGACCCGGGCCGAAAAACTGTTTTTT.

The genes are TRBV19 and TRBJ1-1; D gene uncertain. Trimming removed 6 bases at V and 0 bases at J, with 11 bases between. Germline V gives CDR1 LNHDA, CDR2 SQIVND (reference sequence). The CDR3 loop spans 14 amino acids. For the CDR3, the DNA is TGTGCCAGTAGGACACAGCCCATGAACACTGAAGCTTTCTTT. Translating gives CASRTQPMNTEAFF.

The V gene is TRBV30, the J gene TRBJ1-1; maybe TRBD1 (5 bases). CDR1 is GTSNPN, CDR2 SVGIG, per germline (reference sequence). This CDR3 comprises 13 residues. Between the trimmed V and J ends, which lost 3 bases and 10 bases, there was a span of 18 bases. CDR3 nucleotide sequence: TGTGCCTGGAGCCCGAACCGGGGGAGCGGAGCTTTCTTT. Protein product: CAWSPNRGSGAFF. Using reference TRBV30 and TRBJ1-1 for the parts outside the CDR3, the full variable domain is SQTIHQWPATLVQPVGSPLSLECTVEGTSNPNLYWYRQAAGRGLQLLFYSVGIGQISSEVPQNLSASRPQDRQFILSSKKLLLSDSGFYLCAWSPNRGSGAFFGQGTRLTVV.

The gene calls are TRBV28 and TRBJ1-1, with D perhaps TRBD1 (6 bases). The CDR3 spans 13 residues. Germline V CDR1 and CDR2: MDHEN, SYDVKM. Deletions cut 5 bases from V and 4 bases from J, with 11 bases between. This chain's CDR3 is CASSGGVRTEAFF. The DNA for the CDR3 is TGTGCCAGCAGTGGGGGCGTACGCACTGAAGCTTTCTTT.

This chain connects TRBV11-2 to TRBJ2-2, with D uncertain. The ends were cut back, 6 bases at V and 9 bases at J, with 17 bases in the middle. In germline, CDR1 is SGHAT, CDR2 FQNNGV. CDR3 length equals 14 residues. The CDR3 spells CASSPGLRERELFF. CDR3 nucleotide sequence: TGTGCCAGCAGTCCCGGGCTCCGAGAGCGGGAGCTGTTTTTT.

DNA for the CDR3: TGTGCCAGCAGGTGGGGGGGGGCGAGGGTGTACGAGCAGTACTTC. Its translation is CASRWGGARVYEQYF. V is TRBV28 and J is TRBJ2-7, with D possibly matching TRBD2 (7 bases). Trimming pared 6 bases from V and 4 bases from J, leaving 19 bases between. Germline values: CDR1 MDHEN, CDR2 SYDVKM. The CDR3 runs to 15 residues. Supplemented by reference TRBV28 and TRBJ2-7, the full variable domain reads DVKVTQSSRYLVKRTGEKVFLECVQDMDHENMFWYRQDPGLGLRLIYFSYDVKMKEKGDIPEGYSVSREKKERFSLILESASTNQTSMYLCASRWGGARVYEQYFGPGTRLTVT.

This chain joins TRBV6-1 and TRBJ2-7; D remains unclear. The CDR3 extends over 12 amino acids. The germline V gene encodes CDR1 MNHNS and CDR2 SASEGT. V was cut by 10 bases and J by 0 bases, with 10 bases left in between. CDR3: CATHQSSYEQYF. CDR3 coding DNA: TGTGCCACCCACCAGTCCTCCTACGAGCAGTACTTC.

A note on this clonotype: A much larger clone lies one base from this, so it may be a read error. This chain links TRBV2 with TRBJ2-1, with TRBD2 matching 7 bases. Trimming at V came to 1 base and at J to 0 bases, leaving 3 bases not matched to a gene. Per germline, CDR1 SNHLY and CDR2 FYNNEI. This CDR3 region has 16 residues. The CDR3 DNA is TGTGCCAGCAGTGAAGGGCTAGCGGCCTCCTACAATGAGCAGTTCTTC. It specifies CASSEGLAASYNEQFF. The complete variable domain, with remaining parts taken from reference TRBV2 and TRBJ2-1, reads EPEVTQTPSHQVTQMGQEVILRCVPISNHLYFYWYRQILGQKVEFLVSFYNNEISEKSEIFDDQFSVERPDGSNFTLKIRSTKLEDSAMYFCASSEGLAASYNEQFFGPGTRLTVL.

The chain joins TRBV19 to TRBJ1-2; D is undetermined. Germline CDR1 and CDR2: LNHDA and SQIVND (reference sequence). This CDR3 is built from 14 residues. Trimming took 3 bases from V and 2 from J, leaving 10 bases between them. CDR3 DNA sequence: TGTGCCAGTAGTATCTCGGGGATCAACTATGGCTACACCTTC. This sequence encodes CASSISGINYGYTF.

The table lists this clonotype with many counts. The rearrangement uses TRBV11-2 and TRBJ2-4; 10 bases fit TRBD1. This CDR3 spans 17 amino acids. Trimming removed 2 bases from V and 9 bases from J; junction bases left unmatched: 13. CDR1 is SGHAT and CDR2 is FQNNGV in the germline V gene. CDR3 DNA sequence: TGTGCCAGCAGCTTATGGCGCTTAAGGACAGGGGGAGGCATTCAGTACTTC. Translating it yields CASSLWRLRTGGGIQYF.

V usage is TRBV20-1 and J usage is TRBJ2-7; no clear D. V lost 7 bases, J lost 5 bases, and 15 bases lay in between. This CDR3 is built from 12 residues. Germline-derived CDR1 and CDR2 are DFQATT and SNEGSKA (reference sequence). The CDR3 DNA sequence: TGCAGTGTATGGGCCCCGACGGACGAGCAGTACTTC. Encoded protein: CSVWAPTDEQYF.

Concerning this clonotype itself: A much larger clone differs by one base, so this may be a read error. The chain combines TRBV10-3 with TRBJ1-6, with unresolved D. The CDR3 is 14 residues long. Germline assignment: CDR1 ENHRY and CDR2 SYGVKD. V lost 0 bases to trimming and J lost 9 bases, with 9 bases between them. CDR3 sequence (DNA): TGTGCCATCAGTGAGTCAGGACCTGGTTCACCCCTCCACTTT. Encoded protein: CAISESGPGSPLHF.

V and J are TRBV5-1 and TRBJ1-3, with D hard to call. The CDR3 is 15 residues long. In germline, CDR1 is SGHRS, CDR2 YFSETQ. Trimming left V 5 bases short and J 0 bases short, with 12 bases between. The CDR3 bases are TGCGCCAGCAGATTAACCGAGAGCTCTGGAAACACCATATATTTT. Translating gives CASRLTESSGNTIYF.

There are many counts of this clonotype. The chain's CDR3 is CASSPMDGLAKNIQYF. As DNA, the CDR3 is TGTGCCAGCAGCCCTATGGACGGTCTAGCCAAAAACATTCAGTACTTC. V gene TRBV28 combines with J gene TRBJ2-4; D not resolved. The CDR3 spans 16 residues. Germline loops: CDR1 MDHEN, CDR2 SYDVKM. Trimming pared 6 bases from V and 0 bases from J, leaving 15 bases between.

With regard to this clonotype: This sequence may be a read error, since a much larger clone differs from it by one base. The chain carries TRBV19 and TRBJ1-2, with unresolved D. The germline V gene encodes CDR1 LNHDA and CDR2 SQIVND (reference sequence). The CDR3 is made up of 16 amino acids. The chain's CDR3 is CASSTPFGRKNCGYTF. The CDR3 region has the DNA TGTGCCAGTAGTACCCCATTCGGTCGGAAGAACTGTGGCTACACCTTC.

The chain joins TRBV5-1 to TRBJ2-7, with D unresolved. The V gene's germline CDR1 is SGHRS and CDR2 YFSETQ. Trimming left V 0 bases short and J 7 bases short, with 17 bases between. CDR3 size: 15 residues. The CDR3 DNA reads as TGCGCCAGCAGCTTGGCCACAGAACGGATGGATGAGCAGTACTTC. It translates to CASSLATERMDEQYF.

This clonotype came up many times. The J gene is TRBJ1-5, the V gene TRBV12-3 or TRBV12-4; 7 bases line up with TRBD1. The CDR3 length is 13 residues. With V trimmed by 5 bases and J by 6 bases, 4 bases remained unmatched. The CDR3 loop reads CASSDRDSQPQHF. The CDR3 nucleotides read TGTGCCAGCAGTGACAGGGACAGTCAGCCCCAGCATTTT.

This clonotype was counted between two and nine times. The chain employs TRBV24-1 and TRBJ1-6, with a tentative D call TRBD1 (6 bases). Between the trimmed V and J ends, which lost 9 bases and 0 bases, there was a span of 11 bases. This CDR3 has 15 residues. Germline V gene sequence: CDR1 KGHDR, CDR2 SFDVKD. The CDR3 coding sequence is TGTGCCACCCTGGACAGCAGCTCCTATAATTCACCCCTCCACTTT. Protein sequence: CATLDSSSYNSPLHF.

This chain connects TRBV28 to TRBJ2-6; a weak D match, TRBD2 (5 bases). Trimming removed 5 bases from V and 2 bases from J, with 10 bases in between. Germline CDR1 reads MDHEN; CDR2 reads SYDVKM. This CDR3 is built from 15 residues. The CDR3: CASSRAGAGANVLTF. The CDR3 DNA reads TGTGCCAGCAGTAGGGCGGGCGCTGGGGCCAACGTCCTGACTTTC.

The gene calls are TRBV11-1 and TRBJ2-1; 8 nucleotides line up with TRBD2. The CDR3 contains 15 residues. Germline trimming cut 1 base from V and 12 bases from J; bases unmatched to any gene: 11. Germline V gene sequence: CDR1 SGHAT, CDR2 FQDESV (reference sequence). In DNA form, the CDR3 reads TGTGCCAGCAGCTTAGATGGGGTAGGCGGGAGGAGGCAGTTCTTC. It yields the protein CASSLDGVGGRRQFF.